The 16 T cell receptor beta chains below all came from one sample that was sequenced in a study of CD8 T cells in Susac syndrome (dated by TCRdb to about 2019). The receptor library was made with the immunoSEQ multiplex PCR assay. RNA was extracted with the RNeasy kit and about 0.5 to 1 ug was reverse transcribed using random hexamers. TCRdb's own reprocessing of the public reads used fastp at Q25 and MiXCR and kept productive beta chains. Each entry merges the rows of one CDR3 protein and shows their most common DNA and genes. Counted in this sample were around 130,000 distinct CDR3 sequences; about 90% of them appeared once. The biggest ten clones account for 0.24% of the sample. Sequenced sample: CD8+ T cells from PBMCs. The receptors originated from a human donor with multiple sclerosis.

The J gene is TRBJ1-1, the V gene TRBV6-2 or TRBV6-3; D uncertain. Germline V lookup: CDR1 MNHEY, CDR2 SVGEGT. The CDR3 sequence is 10 residues long. V lost 10 bases to trimming and J lost 6 bases, with 9 bases between them. The CDR3 DNA follows: TGTGCCACCGAAGGCGCTGAAGCTTTCTTT. This gives the protein CATEGAEAFF.

The chain uses TRBV28 and TRBJ1-5; D remains unclear. V shed 7 bases and J shed 3 bases, with 19 bases lying between them. The CDR3 runs 16 residues. In germline, CDR1 is MDHEN, CDR2 SYDVKM. CDR3 sequence: CASTRAAENFNQPQHF. The CDR3 nucleotides are TGTGCCAGCACTCGGGCGGCAGAGAACTTCAATCAGCCCCAGCATTTT.

This chain joins TRBV15 and TRBJ2-5; D is unclear. The CDR3 extends over 13 amino acids. V was pared by 5 bases and J by 2 bases, with 9 bases between. In germline, CDR1 is LNHNV, CDR2 YYDKDF (reference sequence). This chain's CDR3 is CATSDQQQETQYF. In DNA, the CDR3 is TGTGCCACCAGCGATCAACAGCAAGAGACCCAGTACTTC.

The V call is TRBV2, the J call TRBJ1-2; D call uncertain. The germline CDR1 and CDR2 sequences are SNHLY and FYNNEI. The CDR3 is 15 amino acids. The V and J ends lost 0 bases and 5 bases respectively, with 13 bases between them. The CDR3 nucleotides are TGTGCCAGCAGTGAAGCGCAACATCTTCTTTATGGCTACACCTTC. Translation: CASSEAQHLLYGYTF.

The V and J genes are TRBV27 and TRBJ1-5; D is unresolved. CDR3 size: 13 residues. Trimming cost V 3 bases and J 3 bases, with 6 bases left between them. Germline V gene sequence: CDR1 MNHEY, CDR2 SMNVEV (reference sequence). In DNA form, the CDR3 reads TGTGCCAGCAGTTTTCAGCTCAATCAGCCCCAGCATTTT. This gives the protein CASSFQLNQPQHF.

The chain joins TRBV20-1 to TRBJ2-1; D might be TRBD2 (5 bases). CDR3 length: 15 residues. V dropped 3 bases and J dropped 3 bases, with 15 bases sitting between them. Germline assignment: CDR1 DFQATT and CDR2 SNEGSKA (reference sequence). The DNA of the CDR3 is TGCAGTGCTAGCTCCGCCAGAGGGCACTACAATGAGCAGTTCTTC. Its translation is CSASSARGHYNEQFF.

V usage is TRBV11-2 and J usage is TRBJ2-5, with D perhaps matching TRBD1 (5 bases). Near its end, the DNA agrees better with TRBJ2-7, so the J call may be wrong. CDR1 and CDR2 from the germline V gene are SGHAT and FQNNGV. The CDR3 totals 14 residues. CDR3 nucleotide sequence: TGTGCCAGCAGCTTAGATCCAGGGCCCTACGAGCAGTACTTC. Its protein product is CASSLDPGPYEQYF.

CDR3 amino acids: CATSRAGQGRANEKLFF. CDR3 DNA: TGTGCCACCAGCAGAGCCGGCCAGGGAAGGGCTAATGAAAAACTGTTTTTT. The rearrangement joins TRBV15 to TRBJ1-4, with a tentative D call TRBD1 (5 bases). Between the trimmed V and J ends, which lost 1 base and 3 bases, there was a span of 15 bases. The germline V gene has CDR1 LNHNV and CDR2 YYDKDF (reference sequence). The length of the CDR3 is 17 residues.

This clonotype showed up just a few times. The genes are TRBV19 and TRBJ2-7, with D maybe TRBD1 (6 bases). V gave up 5 bases and J gave up 4 bases, with 12 bases separating them. Germline CDR1 reads LNHDA; CDR2 reads SQIVND (reference sequence). There are 13 residues in the CDR3. The CDR3 region has the DNA TGTGCCAGTAGTTTCGGGACAACATACGAGCAGTACTTC. Amino acid sequence: CASSFGTTYEQYF.

J is TRBJ2-7 and V is TRBV9; 8 nucleotides align to TRBD2. This CDR3 region has 15 residues. V dropped 4 bases and J dropped 2; count of bases not matched to a gene: 8. Per the germline V gene, CDR1 is SGDLS and CDR2 is YYNGEE. CDR3 in DNA: TGTGCCAGCAGCCTTACGACTAGCGCCCCCTACGAGCAGTACTTC. Encoded protein: CASSLTTSAPYEQYF.

J is TRBJ2-1 and V is TRBV25-1; 7 nucleotides line up with TRBD2. With V trimmed by 1 base and J by 5 bases, 11 bases remained unmatched. Germline V gene sequence: CDR1 MGHDK, CDR2 SYGVNS. The CDR3 runs to 17 residues. The CDR3 coding sequence is TGTGCCAGCAGTGAATTTCCCATGGCAGGGAGGGACAATGAGCAGTTCTTC. It encodes CASSEFPMAGRDNEQFF.

The rearrangement links TRBV19 to TRBJ1-5, with a tentative D call TRBD1 (6 bases). Trimming cost V 7 bases and J 4 bases, with 17 bases left between them. This CDR3 has 15 amino acids. Germline CDR1 is LNHDA and CDR2 is SQIVND (reference sequence). This CDR3 reads CASNHGGQANQPQHF. The CDR3 DNA follows: TGTGCCAGTAATCACGGGGGGCAGGCGAATCAGCCCCAGCATTTT.

This chain links TRBV15 with TRBJ1-5, with a tentative D call TRBD1 (6 bases). This CDR3 region has 15 residues. Germline CDR1 and CDR2: LNHNV and YYDKDF (reference sequence). V lost 1 base to trimming and J lost 9 bases, with 16 bases between them. The CDR3 sequence is CATSRGGHSQTPQHF. CDR3 DNA: TGTGCCACCAGCAGAGGGGGGCACTCCCAAACGCCCCAGCATTTT.

This clonotype was counted only a few times. The V gene is TRBV3-1, the J gene TRBJ2-7, with D uncertain. The CDR3 is 13 amino acids. Trimming left V 4 bases short and J 2 bases short, with 9 bases between. CDR1 is LGHDT and CDR2 is YNNKEL in the germline V gene (reference sequence). CDR3 in DNA: TGTGCCAGCAGCCTCGGCAATCCCTACGAGCAGTACTTC. Amino acid sequence: CASSLGNPYEQYF.

The chain links TRBV29-1 to TRBJ1-2; 12 bases are shared with TRBD1. With 7 bases clipped from V and 7 bases from J, the junction kept 16 bases outside the gene matches. This CDR3 is built from 16 residues. Germline V lookup: CDR1 SQVTM, CDR2 ANQGSEA. The CDR3 is CSGAGTGGRVEGGYTF. CDR3 sequence (DNA): TGCAGCGGGGCCGGGACAGGGGGCCGAGTTGAAGGTGGCTACACCTTC.

The chain recombines TRBV2 with TRBJ2-2; TRBD1 might be the D (6 bases). V gave up 11 bases and J gave up 4 bases, with 17 bases separating them. Looked up from germline, CDR1 is SNHLY and CDR2 is FYNNEI. The length of the CDR3 is 14 residues. CDR3 region: CAGRDRTVTGELFF. As DNA, the CDR3 is TGTGCCGGACGAGACCGGACAGTCACCGGGGAGCTGTTTTTT.